Presented here are 12 T cell receptor beta chains from one specimen sequenced in a study of OX40 agonist ivuxolimab in advanced cancers. Some clones are missing from TCRdb's copy, which holds only in-frame ones; the method was immunoSEQ multiplex PCR. The sample shows 30,000 to 45,000 clones, about 90% of them seen only once. This specimen consisted of CD4+ or CD8+ T cells sorted from blood, obtained in a trial of the OX40 agonist ivuxolimab. The receptors were gathered from an adult with an advanced solid tumor such as melanoma, head and neck, liver or kidney cancer.

This chain connects TRBV6-4 to TRBJ2-2; D is unclear. CDR3 length: 14 amino acids. CDR1 and CDR2 (germline): MRHNA, SNTAGT. V was shortened by 7 bases and J by 3 bases, with 12 bases between the two germline ends. CDR3 nucleotides: TGTGCCAGCACCCTTAGCCCAGACACCGGGGAGCTGTTTTTT. Encoded protein: CASTLSPDTGELFF.

This chain uses TRBV19 with TRBJ1-5, with D unresolved. The V end lost 5 bases, the J end lost 0 bases, and 8 bases lay between the germline ends. Germline CDR1 LNHDA, CDR2 SQIVND (reference sequence). The CDR3 has 14 amino acids. DNA for the CDR3: TGTGCCAGTAGTTGGGAGCATAGCAATCAGCCCCAGCATTTT. Its protein product is CASSWEHSNQPQHF.

This clone showed up just once. The rearrangement links TRBV6-6 to TRBJ1-1; no definite D call. The CDR3 consists of 14 residues. CDR1 is MNHNY and CDR2 is SVGAGI in the germline V gene (reference sequence). The V gene lost 2 bases and the J gene lost 7 bases, with 14 bases spanning the gap. The CDR3 reads CASSYADKRLEAFF. CDR3 nucleotides: TGTGCCAGCAGTTACGCCGACAAAAGGCTTGAAGCTTTCTTT.

The V gene is TRBV19, the J gene TRBJ2-3, with TRBD2 matching over 11 bases. The germline gives CDR1 LNHDA, CDR2 SQIVND (reference sequence). This CDR3 is built from 15 residues. V shed 6 bases, J shed 0 bases, and the junction held 2 bases outside the gene matches. CDR3 sequence (DNA): TGTGCCAGTAGACGGACTAGCGGGAGCACAGATACGCAGTATTTT. Translating it yields CASRRTSGSTDTQYF.

The J gene is TRBJ1-5, the V gene TRBV4-3, with a tentative D call TRBD1 (6 bases). The CDR3 has 15 residues. V lost 0 bases and J lost 7, with 13 bases in between. Germline CDR1 is LGHNA and CDR2 is YSLEER. The CDR3 DNA reads TGCGCCAGCAGCCAAGATCGGGGGGGCTGGCAGCCCCAGCATTTT. Amino acid sequence: CASSQDRGGWQPQHF.

For this clone: This same CDR3 is encoded by further DNA sequences in the sample. The chain uses TRBV9 and TRBJ2-7, with D hard to call. The CDR3 totals 14 residues. Germline V lookup: CDR1 SGDLS, CDR2 YYNGEE. Trimming left V 0 bases short and J 0 bases short, with 7 bases between. CDR3 DNA sequence: TGTGCCAGCAGCGTAGTCCCCGGCTCCTACGAGCAGTACTTC. Translation: CASSVVPGSYEQYF.

This clone was seen only once. The chain is built from TRBV21-1 and TRBJ2-5; no check of the table's D call, TRBD1, against the DNA was made. TRBV21-1 is a pseudogene locus. The CDR3 extends over 15 amino acids. The CDR3 bases are TGTGCCAGCTCCCTGTGGACACCTTATCAAGAGACCCAGTACTTC. Translated, it gives CASSLWTPYQETQYF.

The rearrangement uses TRBV25-1 and TRBJ2-7; no clear D gene. The CDR3 is made up of 12 amino acids. V lost 4 bases and J 1 base, leaving 5 bases between the germline ends. Germline CDR1 and CDR2: MGHDK and SYGVNS. CDR3 sequence (DNA): TGTGCCAGCAGTGTGGGGTCCTACGAGCAGTACTTC. Encoded protein: CASSVGSYEQYF.

This chain links TRBV9 with TRBJ2-7; TRBD1 aligns across 8 bases. Germline-derived CDR1 and CDR2 are SGDLS and YYNGEE. This CDR3 has 14 residues. With V trimmed by 4 bases and J by 5 bases, 8 bases remained unmatched. The CDR3: CASSFRDRIDEQYF. The CDR3 DNA reads as TGTGCCAGCAGCTTCCGGGACAGGATTGACGAGCAGTACTTC.

The chain couples TRBV28 to TRBJ2-7, with 10 bases identical to TRBD1. CDR3 length equals 14 residues. CDR1 is MDHEN and CDR2 is SYDVKM in the germline V gene. With 3 bases clipped from V and 2 bases from J, the junction kept 1 base outside the gene matches. The CDR3 DNA sequence: TGTGCCAGCAGTTTGGGGACAGGGGCCTACGAGCAGTACTTC. Encoded protein: CASSLGTGAYEQYF.

The chain couples TRBV27 to TRBJ2-7, with 10 bases aligning to TRBD1. Germline V lookup: CDR1 MNHEY, CDR2 SMNVEV (reference sequence). The CDR3 consists of 15 residues. The trim removed 1 base at V and 2 bases at J, leaving 2 bases unmatched. The CDR3 coding sequence is TGTGCCAGCAGTTTATTTGGGACAGGGGCCTACGAGCAGTACTTC. Its translation is CASSLFGTGAYEQYF.

The genes are TRBV18 and TRBJ1-2, with a weak D call TRBD1 (6 bases). Germline V gives CDR1 KGHSH, CDR2 LQKENI. V lost 6 bases and J lost 4, with 12 bases in between. This CDR3 has 13 residues. DNA of the CDR3: TGTGCCAGCTCTCCGGGGGCCGGCTATGGCTACACCTTC. It yields the protein CASSPGAGYGYTF.